What follows are 23 T cell receptor beta chains derived from one specimen sequenced in a study of T cell responses to AZD1222 COVID-19 vaccine. This table comes from immunoSEQ multiplex PCR, and its TCRdb copy is limited to in-frame clones, with some not included. The data hold 90,000 to 150,000 clones, with approximately 85% observed a single time. Here the sequenced sample was peripheral blood, taken on day 0 of AZD1222 vaccination. The receptor source for this set is an adult in good health.

CDR3 amino acids: CASSQGLAVGETQYF. The CDR3 bases are TGTGCCAGTTCCCAGGGACTAGCGGTGGGGGAGACCCAGTACTTC. This chain joins TRBV3-1 (or the pseudogene TRBV3-2) and TRBJ2-5, with 11 positions matching TRBD2. Losses at the gene ends were 9 bases for V and 5 bases for J; bases not matched to a gene: 11. The CDR3 runs 15 residues. Germline V CDR1 and CDR2: LGHDT, YNNKEL (reference sequence).

The chain couples TRBV20-1 to TRBJ2-1; D not resolved. CDR3 length: 11 amino acids. From germline, CDR1 is DFQATT and CDR2 SNEGSKA (reference sequence). V was pared by 6 bases and J by 7 bases, with 10 bases between. CDR3 residues: CSAPDVNEQFF. Written as DNA, the CDR3 is TGCAGTGCCCCTGATGTTAATGAGCAGTTCTTC.

The chain joins TRBV5-1 to TRBJ2-2; 8 nucleotides line up with TRBD2. The CDR3 loop spans 16 amino acids. V dropped 3 bases and J dropped 4; count of bases not matched to a gene: 8. In germline, CDR1 is SGHRS, CDR2 YFSETQ. CDR3 sequence: CASSSFGRGATGELFF. For the CDR3, the DNA is TGCGCCAGCAGCTCCTTCGGGCGGGGGGCCACCGGGGAGCTGTTTTTT. Combining the CDR3 with reference TRBV5-1 and TRBJ2-2 gives the whole variable domain KAGVTQTPRYLIKTRGQQVTLSCSPISGHRSVSWYQQTPGQGLQFLFEYFSETQRNKGNFPGRFSGRQFSNSRSEMNVSTLELGDSALYLCASSSFGRGATGELFFGEGSRLTVL.

The chain recombines TRBV19 with TRBJ2-3; TRBD1 aligns across 8 bases. V lost 7 bases, J lost 0 bases, and 6 bases stayed unmatched. CDR3 length: 15 residues. CDR1 is LNHDA and CDR2 is SQIVND in the germline V gene (reference sequence). This CDR3 is CASNNRGTSTDTQYF. The CDR3 bases are TGTGCCAGTAATAACAGGGGGACCAGCACAGATACGCAGTATTTT.

This clone was observed once. This sequence joins TRBV28 and TRBJ1-5; D call uncertain. This CDR3 comprises 15 residues. Between the trimmed V and J ends, which lost 7 bases and 10 bases, there was a span of 23 bases. CDR1 and CDR2 (germline): MDHEN, SYDVKM. CDR3 residues: CASTMELSLVYPQHF. The CDR3 coding sequence is TGTGCCAGCACCATGGAACTCTCCCTCGTTTATCCCCAGCATTTT.

The V call is TRBV9, the J call TRBJ1-1; unclear D gene. The germline CDR1 and CDR2 sequences are SGDLS and YYNGEE. This CDR3 comprises 15 residues. The V end lost 3 bases, the J end lost 2 bases, and 14 bases lay between the germline ends. The CDR3 region has the DNA TGTGCCAGCAGCGCCCACGGGAACGCCAACACTGAAGCTTTCTTT. It specifies CASSAHGNANTEAFF. Full variable domain (missing parts from reference TRBV9 and TRBJ1-1): DSGVTQTPKHLITATGQRVTLRCSPRSGDLSVYWYQQSLDQGLQFLIQYYNGEERAKGNILERFSAQQFPDLHSELNLSSLELGDSALYFCASSAHGNANTEAFFGQGTRLTVV.

The V gene is TRBV7-3, the J gene TRBJ2-7, with TRBD2 identical over 8 bases. Unmatched junction bases numbered 9, after V lost 2 bases and J lost 6 bases. The CDR3 spans 15 residues. Per germline, CDR1 SGHTA and CDR2 FQGTGA. The CDR3 sequence: CASSLSGTSLGEQYF. CDR3 DNA: TGTGCCAGCAGCTTATCCGGGACTAGTCTTGGCGAGCAGTACTTC.

The CDR3 DNA is TGTGCCATCAGTCCACAGGGGGCGTGGGGCTACACCTTC. Its protein product is CAISPQGAWGYTF. The chain uses TRBV10-3 and TRBJ1-2, with TRBD1 identical over 9 bases. With V trimmed by 5 bases and J by 8 bases, 6 bases remained unmatched. The CDR3 extends over 13 amino acids. From germline, CDR1 is ENHRY and CDR2 SYGVKD.

The J gene is TRBJ1-2, the V gene TRBV7-8; 7 bases map to TRBD1. Germline V gives CDR1 SGHVS, CDR2 FQNEAQ. The CDR3 extends over 13 amino acids. The V and J ends lost 5 bases and 7 bases, in that order; junction bases with no gene match: 7. This CDR3 reads CASSVDRNSGYTF. DNA for the CDR3: TGTGCCAGCAGCGTGGACAGGAACAGTGGCTACACCTTC.

The gene calls are TRBV6-1 and TRBJ1-1, with no clear D. There are 15 residues in the CDR3. Trimming left V 1 base short and J 5 bases short, with 14 bases between. Germline V gene lookup returns CDR1 MNHNS and CDR2 SASEGT. The DNA for the CDR3 is TGTGCCAGCAGTGAAGTTAATGGAGGTCTTACTGAAGCTTTCTTT. Protein sequence: CASSEVNGGLTEAFF.

The genes are TRBV18 and TRBJ2-6; tentative D call: TRBD1 (5 bases). V was trimmed by 3 bases and J by 2 bases, leaving 8 bases between them. This CDR3 is built from 15 residues. The germline V gene encodes CDR1 KGHSH and CDR2 LQKENI. DNA of the CDR3: TGTGCCAGCTCACCCCCAGGGACTGGGGCCAACGTCCTGACTTTC. Its translation: CASSPPGTGANVLTF.

The J gene is TRBJ1-4, the V gene TRBV29-1, with TRBD1 matching 9 bases. Germline V CDR1 and CDR2: SQVTM, ANQGSEA. This CDR3 has 16 amino acids. J gave up 0 bases and V 1 base, and 3 bases lay outside the gene matches. The CDR3, as DNA: TGCAGCGTTGAAGGGACAGGGGAAGCAACTAATGAAAAACTGTTTTTT. Translating gives CSVEGTGEATNEKLFF.

V is TRBV10-3 and J is TRBJ2-1, with TRBD2 identical over 13 bases. CDR3 size: 20 residues. The J segment lost 5 bases and the V segment lost 0 bases, leaving 13 bases of the junction unmatched. Germline V gives CDR1 ENHRY, CDR2 SYGVKD. The CDR3: CAISESELGLAGESDNEQFF. The CDR3 DNA reads TGTGCCATCAGTGAGTCGGAGTTAGGACTAGCGGGAGAGAGTGACAATGAGCAGTTCTTC.

The V and J genes are TRBV6-6 and TRBJ1-4; D is possibly TRBD1 (6 bases). CDR3 length: 13 amino acids. Germline loops: CDR1 MNHNY, CDR2 SVGAGI (reference sequence). The V and J ends lost 6 bases and 7 bases respectively, with 12 bases between them. DNA for the CDR3: TGTGCCAGCAGCAAGGGCAGGGGTGAAAAACTGTTTTTT. Amino acid sequence: CASSKGRGEKLFF.

This clone was detected once. The rearrangement uses TRBV5-4 and TRBJ1-1, with D possibly TRBD1 on 5 matching bases. The V gene's germline CDR1 is SGHNT and CDR2 YYREEE (reference sequence). V lost 1 base and J lost 3, with 13 bases in between. The CDR3 loop spans 15 amino acids. DNA of the CDR3: TGTGCCAGCAGCTTGAAGCTAGGGACGGACACTGAAGCTTTCTTT. It is translated as CASSLKLGTDTEAFF.

The chain combines TRBV5-1 with TRBJ2-3; possible D gene TRBD1, 5 bases. Trimming cost V 0 bases and J 4 bases, with 12 bases left between them. This CDR3 has 15 amino acids. Looked up from germline, CDR1 is SGHRS and CDR2 is YFSETQ. This chain's CDR3 is CASSLEGQGADTQYF. In nucleotides, the CDR3 is TGCGCCAGCAGCTTGGAAGGGCAGGGTGCAGATACGCAGTATTTT.

This clone was seen once. This chain uses TRBV11-3 with TRBJ1-3; D is undetermined. V shed 0 bases and J shed 0 bases, with 6 bases lying between them. The CDR3 has 15 amino acids. Looked up from germline, CDR1 is SGHNT and CDR2 is YENEEA. The CDR3 nucleotides read TGTGCCAGCAGCTTAGACAGCTACTCTGGAAACACCATATATTTT. Translated, it gives CASSLDSYSGNTIYF.

This chain connects TRBV5-1 to TRBJ2-7; possibly TRBD2 for D (5 bases). The CDR3 has 14 residues. V shed 4 bases and J shed 2 bases, with 13 bases lying between them. CDR1 is SGHRS and CDR2 is YFSETQ in the germline V gene. The CDR3 loop is CASSVTGLTYEQYF. CDR3 bases: TGCGCCAGCAGCGTGACGGGGTTGACCTACGAGCAGTACTTC.

The chain uses TRBV19 and TRBJ1-5; possible D gene TRBD1, 6 bases. V was trimmed by 3 bases and J by 2 bases, leaving 14 bases between them. The CDR3 length is 16 residues. Germline V gives CDR1 LNHDA, CDR2 SQIVND (reference sequence). The chain's CDR3 is CASSIRPGGGNQPQHF. DNA for the CDR3: TGTGCCAGTAGTATTCGCCCTGGGGGCGGCAATCAGCCCCAGCATTTT. The variable domain in full, completed from reference TRBV19 and TRBJ1-5, reads DGGITQSPKYLFRKEGQNVTLSCEQNLNHDAMYWYRQDPGQGLRLIYYSQIVNDFQKGDIAEGYSVSREKKESFPLTVTSAQKNPTAFYLCASSIRPGGGNQPQHFGDGTRLSIL.

V is TRBV19 and J is TRBJ1-1, with unresolved D. V lost 1 base and J 3 bases, leaving 6 bases between the germline ends. Looked up from germline, CDR1 is LNHDA and CDR2 is SQIVND (reference sequence). The CDR3 contains 13 residues. The CDR3 DNA follows: TGTGCCAGTAGTATAGGTGTGGACACTGAAGCTTTCTTT. This sequence encodes CASSIGVDTEAFF.

Of note for this clone: The same CDR3 arises from other DNA sequences in this sample as well. The chain has TRBV7-6 and TRBJ2-7; 7 nucleotides match TRBD2. There are 16 residues in the CDR3. Germline CDR1 reads SGHVS; CDR2 reads FNYEAQ. The J segment lost 7 bases and the V segment lost 0 bases, leaving 12 bases of the junction unmatched. The CDR3 loop is CASSLARSGMAGEQYF. DNA for the CDR3: TGTGCCAGCAGCTTAGCGAGAAGCGGGATGGCAGGGGAGCAGTACTTC.

This sequence joins TRBV5-1 and TRBJ1-1; D possibly corresponds to TRBD1 (6 bases). Germline loops: CDR1 SGHRS, CDR2 YFSETQ. The V end lost 2 bases, the J end lost 2 bases, and 16 bases lay between the germline ends. This CDR3 is built from 16 residues. CDR3 DNA: TGCGCCAGCAGCTTATTATCAGGGGAGGGAAACACTGAAGCTTTCTTT. Its translation is CASSLLSGEGNTEAFF. Full variable domain (missing parts from reference TRBV5-1 and TRBJ1-1): KAGVTQTPRYLIKTRGQQVTLSCSPISGHRSVSWYQQTPGQGLQFLFEYFSETQRNKGNFPGRFSGRQFSNSRSEMNVSTLELGDSALYLCASSLLSGEGNTEAFFGQGTRLTVV.

The chain combines TRBV19 with TRBJ1-5; maybe TRBD1 (5 bases). Germline lookup yields CDR1 LNHDA and CDR2 SQIVND (reference sequence). Trimming took 3 bases from V and 6 from J, leaving 12 bases between them. The CDR3 spans 14 residues. The CDR3 sequence is CASSIQAGPQPQHF. CDR3 coding DNA: TGTGCCAGTAGTATTCAAGCGGGGCCTCAGCCCCAGCATTTT. Supplemented by reference TRBV19 and TRBJ1-5, the full variable domain reads DGGITQSPKYLFRKEGQNVTLSCEQNLNHDAMYWYRQDPGQGLRLIYYSQIVNDFQKGDIAEGYSVSREKKESFPLTVTSAQKNPTAFYLCASSIQAGPQPQHFGDGTRLSIL.